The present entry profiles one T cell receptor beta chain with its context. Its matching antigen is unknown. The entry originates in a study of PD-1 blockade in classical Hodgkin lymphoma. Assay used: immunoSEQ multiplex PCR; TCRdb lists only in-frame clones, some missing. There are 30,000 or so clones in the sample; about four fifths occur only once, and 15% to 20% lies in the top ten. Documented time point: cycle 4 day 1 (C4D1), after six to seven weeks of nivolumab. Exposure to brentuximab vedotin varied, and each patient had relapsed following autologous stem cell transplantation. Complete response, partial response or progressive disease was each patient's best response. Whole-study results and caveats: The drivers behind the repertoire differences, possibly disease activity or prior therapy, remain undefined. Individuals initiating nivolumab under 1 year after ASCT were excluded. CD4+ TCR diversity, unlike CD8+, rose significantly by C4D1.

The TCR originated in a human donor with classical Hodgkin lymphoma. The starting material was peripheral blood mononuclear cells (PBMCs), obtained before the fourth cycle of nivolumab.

As DNA, the CDR3 is TGTGCCAGCAGGCCCAACACCCCGAACACTGAAGCTTTCTTT. Translation: CASRPNTPNTEAFF. The chain uses TRBV28 and TRBJ1-1; D is ambiguous. V gave up 6 bases and J gave up 1 base, with 12 bases separating them. CDR3 size: 14 residues. The germline gives CDR1 MDHEN, CDR2 SYDVKM.